The 7 T cell receptor beta chains presented below share a single source sample, sequenced in a study of blood T cell repertoires in COVID-19. Method: immunoSEQ multiplex PCR; TCRdb's copy keeps in-frame clones and lacks some. The table records about 52,000 clones, over 75% of them present only once. The sample was peripheral blood. These receptors all stem from a human donor with active COVID-19. The donor label of this sample is uncertain.

The J gene is TRBJ2-5, the V gene TRBV7-3, with D perhaps matching TRBD2 (7 bases). The CDR3 extends over 14 amino acids. Trimming pared 5 bases from V and 5 bases from J, leaving 15 bases between. From germline, CDR1 is SGHTA and CDR2 FQGTGA. CDR3 sequence (DNA): TGTGCCAGCAGCCCCCGGGGGGCCCGGGAGACCCAGTACTTC. Amino acid sequence: CASSPRGARETQYF.

This sequence joins TRBV25-1 and TRBJ1-2; TRBD1 aligns across 7 bases. This CDR3 is 16 amino acids long. CDR1 MGHDK and CDR2 SYGVNS come from the germline V gene. The junction had 10 bases not matched to a gene; V was cut back by 4 bases and J by 2 bases. CDR3 DNA: TGTGCCAGCAGTGCCCCGGAGGGGGCGCTGAACTATGGCTACACCTTC. Translated, it gives CASSAPEGALNYGYTF.

This rearrangement joins TRBV7-9 to TRBJ1-6; 7 bases are a match to TRBD1. Germline CDR1 and CDR2: SEHNR and FQNEAQ (reference sequence). After removal of 5 bases from V and 7 bases from J, the junction contained 8 bases not matched to a gene. CDR3 length: 15 residues. The DNA for the CDR3 is TGTGCCAGCAGCCCGACAGGGCCTGGGAATTCACCCCTCCACTTT. Translating gives CASSPTGPGNSPLHF.

V usage is TRBV29-1 and J usage is TRBJ1-2; 8 positions agree with TRBD1. The V and J ends lost 7 bases and 6 bases, in that order; junction bases with no gene match: 7. Germline lookup yields CDR1 SQVTM and CDR2 ANQGSEA. This CDR3 has 12 amino acids. The CDR3 protein is CSGRGRSDGYTF. CDR3 DNA: TGCAGCGGCAGGGGGCGCAGTGATGGCTACACCTTC.

In the case of this clone: One junction end does not reproduce the germline sequence, and a read error may be involved. V gene TRBV7-2 combines with J gene TRBJ1-2; 11 nucleotides align to TRBD1. Germline CDR1 and CDR2: SGHTA and FQGNSA. CDR3 length: 14 amino acids. CDR3 region: CASSRPGTGGVGAF. CDR3 nucleotides: TGTGCCAGCAGCAGACCCGGGACAGGGGGGGTGGGGGCCTTC. Supplemented by reference TRBV7-2 and TRBJ1-2, the full variable domain reads GAGVSQSPSNKVTEKGKDVELRCDPISGHTALYWYRQSLGQGLEFLIYFQGNSAPDKSGLPSDRFSAERTGGSVSTLTIQRTQQEDSAVYLCASSRPGTGGVGAFGSGTRLTVV.

The genes are TRBV6-6 and TRBJ2-2; 7 bases are a match to TRBD1. The CDR3 loop spans 14 amino acids. Germline CDR1 reads MNHNY; CDR2 reads SVGAGI (reference sequence). V trimming: 7 bases; J trimming: 2 bases; junction bases outside the gene matches: 4. The CDR3 region has the DNA TGTGCCAGCATTAGGACAGGAAACACCGGGGAGCTGTTTTTT. This gives the protein CASIRTGNTGELFF.

The chain uses TRBV25-1 and TRBJ1-1; D ambiguous. V was shortened by 5 bases and J by 6 bases, with 16 bases between the two germline ends. The length of the CDR3 is 14 residues. Germline CDR1 is MGHDK and CDR2 is SYGVNS. This CDR3 reads CASSRRKGGSEAFF. The CDR3 nucleotides read TGTGCCAGCAGTCGGCGGAAAGGAGGGTCTGAAGCTTTCTTT.